This T cell receptor beta chain emerged from a study of blood T cell repertoires in COVID-19. TCRdb keeps only in-frame clones here, not all; method: immunoSEQ multiplex PCR. The table lists 88,000 or so clones, 75% to 90% of them singletons. The receptor was isolated from a man between 60 and 75 years old with acute or convalescent COVID-19. Sequenced: peripheral blood.

CDR3 bases: TGTGCCAGCAGCTTATACGCAGGCAGTAATGAAAAACTGTTTTTT. This sequence encodes CASSLYAGSNEKLFF. V gene TRBV7-2 combines with J gene TRBJ1-4; unclear D gene. Trimming removed 2 bases from V and 4 bases from J, with 11 bases in between. The germline CDR1 and CDR2 sequences are SGHTA and FQGNSA. The CDR3 has 15 amino acids.